Shown below are 11 T cell receptor beta chains from a single sample sequenced in a study of blood T cell repertoires in COVID-19. This table comes from immunoSEQ multiplex PCR, and its TCRdb copy is limited to in-frame clones, with some not included. The data contain approximately 250,000 clones, more than 75% of them singletons. The source material was peripheral blood. The source is a man aged 35-49 years with active or convalescent COVID-19.

CDR3 sequence reads: CASSEIDRGDYNSPLHF. Written as DNA, the CDR3 is TGCGCCAGCAGCGAGATAGACAGGGGCGACTATAATTCACCCCTCCACTTT. The chain joins TRBV5-1 to TRBJ1-6, with TRBD1 matching over 8 bases. Germline trimming cut 4 bases from V and 3 bases from J; bases unmatched to any gene: 9. The germline CDR1 and CDR2 sequences are SGHRS and YFSETQ. This CDR3 region has 17 residues.

The V and J genes are TRBV18 and TRBJ1-2; 9 bases match TRBD1. The trim removed 2 bases at V and 8 bases at J, leaving 6 bases unmatched. There are 14 residues in the CDR3. Germline V gene sequence: CDR1 KGHSH, CDR2 LQKENI. CDR3 bases: TGTGCCAGCTCACCAGGACAGGGGTACGAAGGCTACACCTTC. This gives the protein CASSPGQGYEGYTF.

V usage is TRBV27 and J usage is TRBJ1-2, with 8 bases lining up with TRBD1. The V and J ends lost 6 bases and 7 bases, in that order; junction bases with no gene match: 7. The CDR3 is made up of 13 amino acids. The germline V gene encodes CDR1 MNHEY and CDR2 SMNVEV (reference sequence). The CDR3 DNA is TGTGCCAGCAGCCCAGGGGGCCCACGTGGCTACACCTTC. Amino acid sequence: CASSPGGPRGYTF.

As DNA, the CDR3 is TGTGCCTGGACCGAGGCGGTAAACGGGCAGTTCTTC. Translation: CAWTEAVNGQFF. The chain recombines TRBV30 with TRBJ2-1; D uncertain. The CDR3 spans 12 residues. V lost 4 bases and J 12 bases, leaving 16 bases between the germline ends. In germline, CDR1 is GTSNPN, CDR2 SVGIG (reference sequence).

On this clone itself: Relative to the germline gene, one junction end is altered; a read error may explain this. The CDR3 region has the DNA TGTGCCAGCAGCTTCCCCGGACAGTACACGGGGGAGCTGTTTTTT. Its protein is CASSFPGQYTGELFF. The chain recombines TRBV9 with TRBJ2-2, with a weak D call TRBD1 (6 bases). Germline CDR1 SGDLS, CDR2 YYNGEE. The CDR3 contains 15 residues.

J is TRBJ2-4 and V is TRBV19, with D perhaps TRBD1 (5 bases). Germline V lookup: CDR1 LNHDA, CDR2 SQIVND (reference sequence). This CDR3 comprises 12 residues. V was shortened by 6 bases and J by 5 bases, with 8 bases between the two germline ends. Written as DNA, the CDR3 is TGTGCCAGTAGAGTAGGGGAAAACATTCAGTACTTC. It is translated as CASRVGENIQYF.

V gene TRBV19 combines with J gene TRBJ2-1, with 9 bases that match TRBD2. J gave up 10 bases and V 2 bases, and 6 bases lay outside the gene matches. This CDR3 has 14 amino acids. Germline V lookup: CDR1 LNHDA, CDR2 SQIVND (reference sequence). This chain's CDR3 is CASSIIAGEGEQFF. As DNA, the CDR3 is TGTGCCAGTAGTATAATAGCGGGAGAGGGCGAGCAGTTCTTC.

The chain combines TRBV28 with TRBJ2-7, with TRBD1 matching 10 bases. Germline CDR1 and CDR2: MDHEN and SYDVKM. The CDR3 runs to 15 residues. J lost 4 bases, V lost 8 bases, and 11 bases had no gene match. CDR3 sequence: CASQPLGTGDYEQYF. CDR3 in DNA: TGTGCCAGCCAACCCTTAGGGACAGGGGATTACGAGCAGTACTTC.

The chain couples TRBV5-1 to TRBJ1-4; TRBD1 is a possible D gene (5 bases). Germline V gene sequence: CDR1 SGHRS, CDR2 YFSETQ. The CDR3 has 15 residues. Trimming pared 4 bases from V and 7 bases from J, leaving 17 bases between. The CDR3 region has the DNA TGCGCCAGCAGCAACAAAGCGGGGCAGGCTGAAAAACTGTTTTTT. Translated: CASSNKAGQAEKLFF.

The CDR3 sequence: CAWTTTGGRETQYF. The CDR3 bases are TGTGCCTGGACCACCACGGGGGGGCGCGAGACCCAGTACTTC. The chain employs TRBV30 and TRBJ2-5, with 8 nucleotides matching TRBD2. This CDR3 region has 14 residues. Germline CDR1 reads GTSNPN; CDR2 reads SVGIG (reference sequence). Trimming at V came to 4 bases and at J to 5 bases, leaving 9 bases not matched to a gene.

This clone was seen a few times. The V and J genes are TRBV6-5 and TRBJ1-5, with D perhaps TRBD1 (5 bases). CDR1 is MNHEY, CDR2 SVGAGI, per germline. The CDR3 totals 14 residues. Trimming cost V 6 bases and J 3 bases, with 12 bases left between them. The CDR3 protein is CASRGGGNNQPQHF. Written as DNA, the CDR3 is TGTGCCAGCAGGGGCGGGGGGAACAATCAGCCCCAGCATTTT.